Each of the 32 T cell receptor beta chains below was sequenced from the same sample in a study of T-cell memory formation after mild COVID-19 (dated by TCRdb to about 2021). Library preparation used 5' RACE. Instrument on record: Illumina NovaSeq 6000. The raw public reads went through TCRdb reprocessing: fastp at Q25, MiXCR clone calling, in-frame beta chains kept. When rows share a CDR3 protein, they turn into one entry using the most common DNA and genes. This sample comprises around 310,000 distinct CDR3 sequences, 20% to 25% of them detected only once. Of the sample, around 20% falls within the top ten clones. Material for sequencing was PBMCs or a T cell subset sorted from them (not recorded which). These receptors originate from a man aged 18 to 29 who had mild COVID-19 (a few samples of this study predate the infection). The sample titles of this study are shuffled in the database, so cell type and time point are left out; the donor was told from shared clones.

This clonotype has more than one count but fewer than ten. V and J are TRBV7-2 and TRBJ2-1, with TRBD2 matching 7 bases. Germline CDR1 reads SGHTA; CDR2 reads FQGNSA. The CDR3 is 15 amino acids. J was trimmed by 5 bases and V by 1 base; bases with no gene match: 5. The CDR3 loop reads CASSLDGTINNEQFF. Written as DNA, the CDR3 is TGTGCCAGCAGCTTAGACGGGACTATCAACAATGAGCAGTTCTTC.

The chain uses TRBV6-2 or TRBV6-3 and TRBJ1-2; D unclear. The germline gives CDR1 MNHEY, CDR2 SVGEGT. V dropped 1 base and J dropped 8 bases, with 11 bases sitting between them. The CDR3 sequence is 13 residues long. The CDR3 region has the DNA TGTGCCAGCAGTTACTTGCCCTCGGGAGGCTACACCTTC. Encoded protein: CASSYLPSGGYTF.

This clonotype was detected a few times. Written as DNA, the CDR3 is TGTGCCAGCTCACCTAGCGGGGGGGACCCTCGAGTCGAGCAGTACGTC. It encodes CASSPSGGDPRVEQYV. The chain is built from TRBV18 and TRBJ2-7, with 11 bases matching TRBD2. Trimming took 3 bases from V and 6 from J; bases not matched to a gene: 10. Germline V gene lookup returns CDR1 KGHSH and CDR2 LQKENI. This CDR3 comprises 16 residues.

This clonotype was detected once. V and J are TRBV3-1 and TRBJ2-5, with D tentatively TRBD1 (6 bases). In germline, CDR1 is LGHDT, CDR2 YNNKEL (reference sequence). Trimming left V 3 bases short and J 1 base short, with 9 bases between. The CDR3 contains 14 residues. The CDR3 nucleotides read TGTGCCAGCAGCCACAGGACAGTCCAAGAGACCCAGTACTTC. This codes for CASSHRTVQETQYF.

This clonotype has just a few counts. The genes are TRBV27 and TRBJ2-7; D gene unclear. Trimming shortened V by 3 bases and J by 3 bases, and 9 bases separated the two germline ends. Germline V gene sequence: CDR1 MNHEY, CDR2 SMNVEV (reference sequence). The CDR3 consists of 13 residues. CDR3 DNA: TGTGCCAGCAGTTTTACGAGCCTCTACGAGCAGTACTTC. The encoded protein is CASSFTSLYEQYF.

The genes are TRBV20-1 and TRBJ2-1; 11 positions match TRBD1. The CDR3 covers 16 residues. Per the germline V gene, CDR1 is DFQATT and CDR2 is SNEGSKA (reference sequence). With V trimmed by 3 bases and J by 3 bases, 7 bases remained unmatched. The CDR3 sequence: CSASPLGQGGYNEQFF. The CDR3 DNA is TGCAGTGCTAGCCCTCTGGGACAGGGGGGCTACAATGAGCAGTTCTTC.

The DNA for the CDR3 is TGTGCCAGCAGTTACTCGAGGTATCGTCAGCCCCAGCATTTT. This gives the protein CASSYSRYRQPQHF. The chain recombines TRBV28 with TRBJ1-5; no clear D. Germline lookup yields CDR1 MDHEN and CDR2 SYDVKM. Trimming stripped 4 bases from V and 6 bases from J, with 13 bases between. The CDR3 consists of 14 residues.

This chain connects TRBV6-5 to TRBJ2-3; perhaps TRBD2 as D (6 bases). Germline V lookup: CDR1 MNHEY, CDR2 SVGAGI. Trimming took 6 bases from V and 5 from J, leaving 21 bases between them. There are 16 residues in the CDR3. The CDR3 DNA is TGTGCCAGCAGCCCCGGGGTGGGGGGTATGCAAGATACGCAGTATTTT. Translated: CASSPGVGGMQDTQYF.

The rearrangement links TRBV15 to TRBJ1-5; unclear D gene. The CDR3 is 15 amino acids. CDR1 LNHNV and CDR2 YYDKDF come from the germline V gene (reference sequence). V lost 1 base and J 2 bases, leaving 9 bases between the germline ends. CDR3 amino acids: CATSRANTRNQPQHF. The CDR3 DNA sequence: TGTGCCACCAGCAGAGCTAATACCCGCAATCAGCCCCAGCATTTT.

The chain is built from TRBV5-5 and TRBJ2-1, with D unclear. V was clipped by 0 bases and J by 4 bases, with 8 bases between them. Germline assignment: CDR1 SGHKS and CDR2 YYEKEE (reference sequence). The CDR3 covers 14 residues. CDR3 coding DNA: TGTGCCAGCAGCTTGGACCCAGCGTACAATGAGCAGTTCTTC. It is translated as CASSLDPAYNEQFF.

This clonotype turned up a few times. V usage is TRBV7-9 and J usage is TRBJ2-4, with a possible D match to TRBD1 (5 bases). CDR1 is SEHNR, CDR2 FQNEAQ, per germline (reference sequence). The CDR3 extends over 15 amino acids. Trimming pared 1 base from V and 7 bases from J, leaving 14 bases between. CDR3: CASSLGKGMSNIQYF. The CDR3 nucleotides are TGTGCCAGCAGCTTAGGAAAGGGGATGAGCAACATTCAGTACTTC.

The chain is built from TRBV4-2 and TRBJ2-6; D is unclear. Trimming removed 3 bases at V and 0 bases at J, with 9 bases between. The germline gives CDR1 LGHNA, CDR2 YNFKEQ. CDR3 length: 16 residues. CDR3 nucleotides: TGTGCCAGCAGCCATACTCGCGTCTCTGGGGCCAACGTCCTGACTTTC. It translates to CASSHTRVSGANVLTF.

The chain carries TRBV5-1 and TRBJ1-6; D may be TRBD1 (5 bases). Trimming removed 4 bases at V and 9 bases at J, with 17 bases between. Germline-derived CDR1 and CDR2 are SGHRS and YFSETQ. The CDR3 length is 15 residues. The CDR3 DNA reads TGCGCCAGCAGCCGGGGGGAGCAGGGTGGTTCACCCCTCCACTTT. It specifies CASSRGEQGGSPLHF.

The CDR3 reads CSASTGTLTEAFF. The CDR3 DNA sequence: TGCAGTGCTAGCACGGGCACTCTGACTGAAGCTTTCTTT. The V and J genes are TRBV20-1 and TRBJ1-1; D unclear. V gave up 3 bases and J gave up 5 bases, with 13 bases separating them. Germline V gene sequence: CDR1 DFQATT, CDR2 SNEGSKA (reference sequence). This CDR3 is 13 amino acids long.

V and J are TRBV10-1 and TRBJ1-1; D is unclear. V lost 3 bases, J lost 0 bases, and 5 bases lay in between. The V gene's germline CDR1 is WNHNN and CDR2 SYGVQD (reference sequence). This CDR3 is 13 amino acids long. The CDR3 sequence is CASSEQLNTEAFF. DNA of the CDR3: TGCGCCAGCAGTGAACAGCTGAACACTGAAGCTTTCTTT.

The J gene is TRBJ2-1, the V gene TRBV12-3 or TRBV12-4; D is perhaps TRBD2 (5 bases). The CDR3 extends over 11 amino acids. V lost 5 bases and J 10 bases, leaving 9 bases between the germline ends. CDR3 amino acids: CASSAGKEQFF. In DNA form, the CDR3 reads TGTGCCAGCAGTGCCGGGAAAGAGCAGTTCTTC.

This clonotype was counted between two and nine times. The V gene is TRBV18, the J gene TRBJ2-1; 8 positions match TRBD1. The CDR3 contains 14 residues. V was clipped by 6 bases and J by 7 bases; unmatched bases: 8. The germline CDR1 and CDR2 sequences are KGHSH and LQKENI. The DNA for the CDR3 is TGTGCCAGCTCGTACAGGGGGTTTAGGAATGAGCAGTTCTTC. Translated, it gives CASSYRGFRNEQFF.

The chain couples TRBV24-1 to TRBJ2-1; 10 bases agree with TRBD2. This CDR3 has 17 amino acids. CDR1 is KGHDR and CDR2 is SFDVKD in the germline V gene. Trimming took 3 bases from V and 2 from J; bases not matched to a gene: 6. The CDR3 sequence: CATSDPFLAGAYNEQFF. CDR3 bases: TGTGCCACCAGTGATCCCTTTCTAGCGGGGGCCTACAATGAGCAGTTCTTC.

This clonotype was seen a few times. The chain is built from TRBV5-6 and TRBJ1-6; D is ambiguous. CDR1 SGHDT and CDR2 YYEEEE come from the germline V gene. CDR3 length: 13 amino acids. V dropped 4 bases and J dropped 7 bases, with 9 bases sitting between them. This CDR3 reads CASSSEDNSPLHF. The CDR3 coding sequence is TGTGCCAGCAGCAGCGAGGACAATTCACCCCTCCACTTT.

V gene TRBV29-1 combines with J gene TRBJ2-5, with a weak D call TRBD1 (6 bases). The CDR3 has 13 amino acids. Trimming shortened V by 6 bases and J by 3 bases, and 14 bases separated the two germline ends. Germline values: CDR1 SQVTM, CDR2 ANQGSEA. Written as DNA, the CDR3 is TGCAGCGTGGGGACCGGACAGAAAGAGACCCAGTACTTC. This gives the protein CSVGTGQKETQYF.

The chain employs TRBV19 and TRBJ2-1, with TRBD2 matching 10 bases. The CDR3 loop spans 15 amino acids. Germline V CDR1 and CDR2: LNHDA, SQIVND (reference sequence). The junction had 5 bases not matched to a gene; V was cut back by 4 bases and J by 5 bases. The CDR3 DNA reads TGTGCCAGTAGTAGAACTAGCGGGGACCACAATGAGCAGTTCTTC. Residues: CASSRTSGDHNEQFF.

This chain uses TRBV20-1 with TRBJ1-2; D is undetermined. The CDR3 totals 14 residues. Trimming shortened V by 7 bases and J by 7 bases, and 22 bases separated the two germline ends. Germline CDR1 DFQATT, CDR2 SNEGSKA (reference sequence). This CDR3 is CSVNYNSGSSGYTF. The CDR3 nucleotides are TGCAGTGTTAATTATAACAGTGGGTCAAGTGGCTACACCTTC.

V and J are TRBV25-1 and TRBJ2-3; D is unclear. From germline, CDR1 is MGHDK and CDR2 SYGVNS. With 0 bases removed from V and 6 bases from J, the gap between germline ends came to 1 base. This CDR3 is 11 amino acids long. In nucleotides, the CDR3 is TGTGCCAGCAGTGAATATGATACGCAGTATTTT. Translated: CASSEYDTQYF.

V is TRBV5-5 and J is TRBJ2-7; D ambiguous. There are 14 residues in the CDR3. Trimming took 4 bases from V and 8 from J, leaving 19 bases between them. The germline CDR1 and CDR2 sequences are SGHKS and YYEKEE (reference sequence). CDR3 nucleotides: TGTGCCAGCAGCCCACGGGCGGCTGTCTATAAGCAGTACGTC. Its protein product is CASSPRAAVYKQYV.

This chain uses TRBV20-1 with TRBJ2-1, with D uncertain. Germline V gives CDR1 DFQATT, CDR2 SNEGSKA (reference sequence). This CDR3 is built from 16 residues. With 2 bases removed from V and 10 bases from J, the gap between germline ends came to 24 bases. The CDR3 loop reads CSARRWAGRRLWEQFF. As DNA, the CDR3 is TGCAGTGCTAGACGGTGGGCTGGCCGACGTCTTTGGGAGCAGTTCTTC.

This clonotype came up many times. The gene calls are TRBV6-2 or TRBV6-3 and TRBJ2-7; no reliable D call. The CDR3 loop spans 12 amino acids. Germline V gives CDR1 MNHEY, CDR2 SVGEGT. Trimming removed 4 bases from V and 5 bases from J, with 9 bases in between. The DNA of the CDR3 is TGTGCCAGCAGTTCTCGGACGGACGAGCAGTACTTC. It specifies CASSSRTDEQYF.

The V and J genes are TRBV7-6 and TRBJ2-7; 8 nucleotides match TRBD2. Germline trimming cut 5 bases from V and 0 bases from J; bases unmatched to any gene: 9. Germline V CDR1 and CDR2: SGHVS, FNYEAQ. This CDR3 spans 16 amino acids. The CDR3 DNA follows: TGTGCCAGCAGCCTACCCCGCGGGGGGAGCTCCTACGAGCAGTACTTC. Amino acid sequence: CASSLPRGGSSYEQYF.

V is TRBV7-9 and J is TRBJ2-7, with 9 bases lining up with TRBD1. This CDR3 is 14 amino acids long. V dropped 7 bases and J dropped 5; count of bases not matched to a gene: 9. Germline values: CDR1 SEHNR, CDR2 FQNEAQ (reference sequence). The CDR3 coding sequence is TGTGCCAGCACCGCTCTACAGGGGGCCGACGAGCAGTACTTC. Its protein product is CASTALQGADEQYF.

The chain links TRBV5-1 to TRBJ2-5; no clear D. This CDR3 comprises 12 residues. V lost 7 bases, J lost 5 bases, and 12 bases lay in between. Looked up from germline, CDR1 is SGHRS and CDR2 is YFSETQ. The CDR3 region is CASGSDGETQYF. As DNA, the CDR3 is TGCGCCAGCGGATCCGACGGGGAGACCCAGTACTTC.

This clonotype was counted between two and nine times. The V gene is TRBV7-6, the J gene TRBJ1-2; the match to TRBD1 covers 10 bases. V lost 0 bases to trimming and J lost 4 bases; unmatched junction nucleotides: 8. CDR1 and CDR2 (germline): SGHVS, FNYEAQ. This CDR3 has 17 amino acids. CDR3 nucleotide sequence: TGTGCCAGCAGCTTAGCGCAGGACGGACAGGGGGGCTATGGCTACACCTTC. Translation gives CASSLAQDGQGGYGYTF. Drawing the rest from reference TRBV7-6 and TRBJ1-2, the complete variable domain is GAGVSQSPRYKVTKRGQDVALRCDPISGHVSLYWYRQALGQGPEFLTYFNYEAQQDKSGLPNDRFSAERPEGSISTLTIQRTEQRDSAMYRCASSLAQDGQGGYGYTFGSGTRLTVV.

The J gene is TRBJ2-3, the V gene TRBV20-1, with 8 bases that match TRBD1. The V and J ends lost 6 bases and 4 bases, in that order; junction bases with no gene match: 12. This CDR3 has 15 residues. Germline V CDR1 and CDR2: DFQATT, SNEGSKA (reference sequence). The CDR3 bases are TGCAGTGCCAGGGCGAGGGCAGGGGGCGCAGATACGCAGTATTTT. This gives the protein CSARARAGGADTQYF.

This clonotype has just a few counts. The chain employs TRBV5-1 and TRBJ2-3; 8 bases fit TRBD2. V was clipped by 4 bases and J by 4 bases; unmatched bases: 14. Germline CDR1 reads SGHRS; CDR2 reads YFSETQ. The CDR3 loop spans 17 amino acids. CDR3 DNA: TGCGCCAGCAGCCCCATAGAGGTCGCGGGGGGTGCAGATACGCAGTATTTT. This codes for CASSPIEVAGGADTQYF.